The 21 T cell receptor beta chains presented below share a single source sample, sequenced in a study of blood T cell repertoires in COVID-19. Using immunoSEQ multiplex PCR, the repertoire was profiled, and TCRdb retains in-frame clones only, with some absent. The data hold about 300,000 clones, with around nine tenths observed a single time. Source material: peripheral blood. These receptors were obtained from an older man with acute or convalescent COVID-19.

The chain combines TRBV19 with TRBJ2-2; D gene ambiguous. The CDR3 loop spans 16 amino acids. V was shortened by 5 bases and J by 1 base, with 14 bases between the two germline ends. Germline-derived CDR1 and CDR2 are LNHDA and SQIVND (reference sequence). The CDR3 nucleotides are TGTGCCAGTAGTGTAAGACAAATGGGGAACACCGGGGAGCTGTTTTTT. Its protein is CASSVRQMGNTGELFF. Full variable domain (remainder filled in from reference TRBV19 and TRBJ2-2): DGGITQSPKYLFRKEGQNVTLSCEQNLNHDAMYWYRQDPGQGLRLIYYSQIVNDFQKGDIAEGYSVSREKKESFPLTVTSAQKNPTAFYLCASSVRQMGNTGELFFGEGSRLTVL.

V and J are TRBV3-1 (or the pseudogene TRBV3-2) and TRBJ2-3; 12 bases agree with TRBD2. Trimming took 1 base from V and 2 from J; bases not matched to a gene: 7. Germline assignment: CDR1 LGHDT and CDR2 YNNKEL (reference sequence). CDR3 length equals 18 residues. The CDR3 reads CASSQASGGAGPTDTQYF. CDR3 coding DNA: TGTGCCAGCAGCCAAGCTAGCGGGGGGGCCGGTCCCACAGATACGCAGTATTTT.

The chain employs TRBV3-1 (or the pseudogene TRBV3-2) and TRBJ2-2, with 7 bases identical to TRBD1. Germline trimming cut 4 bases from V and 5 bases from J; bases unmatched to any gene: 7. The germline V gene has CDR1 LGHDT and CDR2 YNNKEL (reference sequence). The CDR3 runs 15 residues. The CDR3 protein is CASSLGTAATGELFF. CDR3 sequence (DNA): TGTGCCAGCAGCCTTGGGACAGCCGCTACCGGGGAGCTGTTTTTT.

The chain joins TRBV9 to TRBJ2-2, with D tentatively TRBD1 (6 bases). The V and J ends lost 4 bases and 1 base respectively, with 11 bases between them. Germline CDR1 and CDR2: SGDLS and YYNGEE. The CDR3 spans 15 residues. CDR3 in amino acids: CASSPLQGNTGELFF. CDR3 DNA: TGTGCCAGCAGCCCTTTACAGGGGAACACCGGGGAGCTGTTTTTT.

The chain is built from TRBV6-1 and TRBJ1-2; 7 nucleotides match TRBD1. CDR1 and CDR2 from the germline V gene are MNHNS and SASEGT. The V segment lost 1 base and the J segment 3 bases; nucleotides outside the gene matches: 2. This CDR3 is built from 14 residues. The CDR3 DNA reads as TGTGCCAGCAGTGAAGGTCAGGGGGACTATGGCTACACCTTC. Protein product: CASSEGQGDYGYTF.

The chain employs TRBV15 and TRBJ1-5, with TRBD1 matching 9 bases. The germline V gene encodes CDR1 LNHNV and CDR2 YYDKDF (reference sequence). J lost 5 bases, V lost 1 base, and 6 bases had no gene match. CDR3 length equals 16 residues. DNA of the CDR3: TGTGCCACCAGCAGAGCGGACAGGGGAAGGGATCAGCCCCAGCATTTT. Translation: CATSRADRGRDQPQHF.

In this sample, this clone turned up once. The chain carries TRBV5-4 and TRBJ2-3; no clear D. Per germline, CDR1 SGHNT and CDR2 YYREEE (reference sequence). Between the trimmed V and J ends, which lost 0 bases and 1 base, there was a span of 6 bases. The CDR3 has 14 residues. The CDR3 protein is CASSLVTGTDTQYF. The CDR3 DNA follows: TGTGCCAGCAGCTTGGTTACTGGCACAGATACGCAGTATTTT.

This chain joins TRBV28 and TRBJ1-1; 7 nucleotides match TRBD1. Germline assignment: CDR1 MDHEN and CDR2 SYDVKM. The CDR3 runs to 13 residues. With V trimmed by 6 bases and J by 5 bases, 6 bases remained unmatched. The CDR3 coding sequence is TGTGCCAGCAGACCAGGGGGTTGGACTGAAGCTTTCTTT. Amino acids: CASRPGGWTEAFF.

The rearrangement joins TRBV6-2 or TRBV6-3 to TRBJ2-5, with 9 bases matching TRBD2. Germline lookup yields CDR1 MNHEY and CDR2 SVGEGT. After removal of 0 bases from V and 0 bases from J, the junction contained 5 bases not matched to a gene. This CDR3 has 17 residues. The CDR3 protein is CASSYSTSGGHQETQYF. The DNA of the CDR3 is TGTGCCAGCAGTTACTCGACAAGCGGGGGGCACCAAGAGACCCAGTACTTC.

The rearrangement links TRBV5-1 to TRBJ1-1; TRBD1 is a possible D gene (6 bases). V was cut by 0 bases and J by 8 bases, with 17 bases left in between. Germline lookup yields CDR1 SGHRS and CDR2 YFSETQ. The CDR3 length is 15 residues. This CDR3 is CASSLVVGQTTEAFF. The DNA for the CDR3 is TGCGCCAGCAGCTTGGTTGTAGGACAGACTACAGAAGCTTTCTTT.

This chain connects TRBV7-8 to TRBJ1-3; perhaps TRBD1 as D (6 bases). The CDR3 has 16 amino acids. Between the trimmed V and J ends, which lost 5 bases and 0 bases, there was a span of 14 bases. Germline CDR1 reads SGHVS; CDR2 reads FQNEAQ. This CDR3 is CASSHPTGLSGNTIYF. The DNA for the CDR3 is TGTGCCAGCAGCCATCCGACAGGCCTCTCTGGAAACACCATATATTTT. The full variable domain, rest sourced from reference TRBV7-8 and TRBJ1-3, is GAGVSQSPRYKVAKRGQDVALRCDPISGHVSLFWYQQALGQGPEFLTYFQNEAQLDKSGLPSDRFFAERPEGSVSTLKIQRTQQEDSAVYLCASSHPTGLSGNTIYFGEGSWLTVV.

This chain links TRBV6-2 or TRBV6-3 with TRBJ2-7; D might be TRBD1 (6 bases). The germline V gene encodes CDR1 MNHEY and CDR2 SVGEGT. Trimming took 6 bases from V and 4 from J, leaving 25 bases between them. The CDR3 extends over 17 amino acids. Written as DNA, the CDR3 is TGTGCCAGCAGCAGGCCGATTACCGGGACATTCGCTTACGAGCAGTACTTC. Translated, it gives CASSRPITGTFAYEQYF.

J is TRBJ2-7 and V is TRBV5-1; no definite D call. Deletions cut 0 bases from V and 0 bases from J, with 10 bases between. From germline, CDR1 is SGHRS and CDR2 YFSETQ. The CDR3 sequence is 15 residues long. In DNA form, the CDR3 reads TGCGCCAGCAGCTTGGGTACAGCTCTCTCCTACGAGCAGTACTTC. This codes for CASSLGTALSYEQYF.

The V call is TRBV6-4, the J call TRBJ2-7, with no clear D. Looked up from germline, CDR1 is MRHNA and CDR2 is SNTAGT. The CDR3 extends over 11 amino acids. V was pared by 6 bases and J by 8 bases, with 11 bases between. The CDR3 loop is CASRRVIQQYF. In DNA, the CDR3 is TGTGCCAGCAGACGGGTCATCCAGCAGTACTTC.

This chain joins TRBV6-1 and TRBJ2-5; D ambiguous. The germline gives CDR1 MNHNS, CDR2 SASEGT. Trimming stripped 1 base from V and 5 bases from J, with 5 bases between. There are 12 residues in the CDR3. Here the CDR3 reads CASSEVEETQYF. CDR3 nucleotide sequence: TGTGCCAGCAGTGAAGTTGAGGAGACCCAGTACTTC.

The CDR3: CASSEGDYGYTF. CDR3 DNA sequence: TGTGCCAGCAGTGAGGGAGACTATGGCTACACCTTC. V usage is TRBV6-1 and J usage is TRBJ1-2; D ambiguous. V lost 3 bases to trimming and J lost 3 bases, with 5 bases between them. CDR1 is MNHNS and CDR2 is SASEGT in the germline V gene. The CDR3 is made up of 12 amino acids.

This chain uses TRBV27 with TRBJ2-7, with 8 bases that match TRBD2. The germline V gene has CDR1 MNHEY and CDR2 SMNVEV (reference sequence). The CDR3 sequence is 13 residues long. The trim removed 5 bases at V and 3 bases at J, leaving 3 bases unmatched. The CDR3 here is CASSPLAGYEQYF. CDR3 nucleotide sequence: TGTGCCAGCAGTCCCCTAGCGGGCTACGAGCAGTACTTC.

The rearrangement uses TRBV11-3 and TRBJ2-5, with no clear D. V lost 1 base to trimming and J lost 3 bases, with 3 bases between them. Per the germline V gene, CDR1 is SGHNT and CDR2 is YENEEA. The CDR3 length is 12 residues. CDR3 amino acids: CASSLGEETQYF. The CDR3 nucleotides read TGTGCCAGCAGCTTAGGAGAAGAGACCCAGTACTTC.

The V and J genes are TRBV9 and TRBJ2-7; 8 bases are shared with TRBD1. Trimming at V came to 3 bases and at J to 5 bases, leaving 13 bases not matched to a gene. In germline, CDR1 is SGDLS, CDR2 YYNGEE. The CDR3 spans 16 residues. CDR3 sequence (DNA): TGTGCCAGCAGCGCAGCCGTCGGACAGGGTAACCACGAGCAGTACTTC. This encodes CASSAAVGQGNHEQYF.

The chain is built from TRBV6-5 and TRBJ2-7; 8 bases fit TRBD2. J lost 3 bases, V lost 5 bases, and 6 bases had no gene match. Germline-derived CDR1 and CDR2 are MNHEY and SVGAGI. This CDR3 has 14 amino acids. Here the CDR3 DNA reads TGTGCCAGCAGTCGGACTAGCCGTAACTACGAGCAGTACTTC. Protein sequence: CASSRTSRNYEQYF.

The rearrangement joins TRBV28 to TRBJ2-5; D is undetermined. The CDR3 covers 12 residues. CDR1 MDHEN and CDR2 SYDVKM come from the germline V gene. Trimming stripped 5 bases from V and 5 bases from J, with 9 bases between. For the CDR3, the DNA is TGTGCCAGCAGTGCGCTGCGCGAGACCCAGTACTTC. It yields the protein CASSALRETQYF.